The clone carrying this T cell receptor (beta chain) was seen a single time. Antigen unknown. These data are taken from a study of cytomegalovirus exposure and HLA in healthy donors. Regarding the study as a whole: Three chains tied to CMV proved CMV antigen-specific in vitro. A later analysis linked a missense DCLRE1C variant to TCR beta V- and J-gene trimming. Using the classifier, cytomegalovirus status was reportedly diagnosed with high specificity and sensitivity. Generally TCR sequences proved uncommon, though certain public TCRs appeared in numerous donors.

Researchers ran the PCR with 60 Vbeta and 13 Jbeta primers. Sequenced by immunoSEQ multiplex PCR; TCRdb stores in-frame clones only, minus some. Of 95,000 to 100,000 clones listed, more than 70% are singletons. Germline V gene lookup returns CDR1 KGHSH and CDR2 LQKENI. The CDR3 covers 15 residues. Between the trimmed V and J ends, which lost 5 bases and 2 bases, there was a span of 12 bases. This receptor was obtained from a man aged 25 to 40 in good health and CMV-seronegative. J is TRBJ2-2 and V is TRBV18; possibly TRBD1 for D (6 bases). The sample taken for sequencing was PBMCs. CDR3 sequence (DNA): TGTGCCAGCTCATCGACAGGACAAAACACCGGGGAGCTGTTTTTT. Encoded protein: CASSSTGQNTGELFF. The whole variable domain, filled in from reference TRBV18 and TRBJ2-2, reads NAGVMQNPRHLVRRRGQEARLRCSPMKGHSHVYWYRQLPEEGLKFMVYLQKENIIDESGMPKERFSAEFPKEGPSILRIQQVVRGDSAAYFCASSSTGQNTGELFFGEGSRLTVL.